The rows below give T cell receptor beta chains drawn from one sample of a study of T cell responses to AZD1222 COVID-19 vaccine. Measured with immunoSEQ multiplex PCR; TCRdb has only the in-frame clones, and not every one. Of 180,000 or so clones listed, around 94% are singletons. The sample here was peripheral blood, taken on day 0 of AZD1222 vaccination. Source of these receptors: an adult in good health. Both conserved end residues are part of each CDR3. The order of the fields is V gene, J gene, CDR3 protein.

>TRBV28|TRBJ2-7
CASWDRERSEQYF
>TRBV24-1|TRBJ2-1
CATSGLGNEQFF
>TRBV4-2|TRBJ1-3
CASSPQDNRNTIYF
>TRBV5-4|TRBJ1-2
CASSLERQGVNYGYTF
>TRBV6-4|TRBJ1-3
CASSAISGNTIYF
>TRBV25-1|TRBJ2-2
CATGGDSYTGELFF
>TRBV2|TRBJ2-7
CASRDTSGRMGEQYF
>TRBV21-1|TRBJ2-7
CASSKARQGGAYEQYF
>TRBV3-1/TRBV3-2|TRBJ2-3
CASSQERLAPSTDTQYF
>TRBV7-3|TRBJ2-7
CASSSQTGEAYEQYF
>TRBV6-1|TRBJ1-2
CASSESTGQGGGGYTF
>TRBV18|TRBJ1-3
CASSLLPQGSGSSGNTIYF
>TRBV5-6|TRBJ1-5
CASSLLGGGFEPQHF
>TRBV27|TRBJ1-6
CASSIGTVGGSPLHF
>TRBV2|TRBJ1-2
CASSSTTGTYGYTF
>TRBV5-4|TRBJ2-5
CASSPGTTLETQYF
>TRBV3-1/TRBV3-2|TRBJ2-1
CASSQDPSGYNEQFF
>TRBV28|TRBJ1-4
CATWTGQGAGGDEKLFF
>TRBV7-6|TRBJ2-3
CASSLRYRRETDTQYF
>TRBV6-5|TRBJ1-4
CASGTRAGNEKLFF
>TRBV11-3|TRBJ2-1
CASSASGSSYNEQFF
>TRBV6-5|TRBJ1-5
CASSYTPNQPQHF
>TRBV19|TRBJ1-5
CASSIVEGDQPQHF
>TRBV15|TRBJ1-2
CATSIGARDYGYTF
>TRBV27|TRBJ2-7
CASSLLDLLPYEQYF
>TRBV30|TRBJ2-7
CAWMAPRDGSYEQYF
>TRBV6-2/TRBV6-3|TRBJ2-5
CASSYRTPGPRGETQYF
>TRBV7-8|TRBJ2-1
CASSAIAGLAGPNEQFF
>TRBV28|TRBJ2-3
CASFRQGARTQYF
>TRBV29-1|TRBJ2-2
CSAGGPNTGELFF
>TRBV5-1|TRBJ2-1
CASSLGVESGREQFF
>TRBV7-9|TRBJ2-1
CASSRTSGRNNEQFF
>TRBV19|TRBJ2-2
CASSLTRRVAGELFF
>TRBV4-1|TRBJ2-1
CASSQSALGSYREQFF
>TRBV19|TRBJ2-3
CASSLTLPNTDTQYF
>TRBV6-4|TRBJ2-1
CASSGAGGVDEQFF
>TRBV5-6|TRBJ1-1
CASSLGRRDTEAFF
>TRBV28|TRBJ1-6
CASSLAGTKSPLHF
>TRBV14|TRBJ2-1
CASSQDEASGRVSEQFF
>TRBV30|TRBJ1-4
CAWTPGGGEKLFF
>TRBV5-1|TRBJ2-3
CASSTTSADTQYF
>TRBV29-1|TRBJ1-2
CSVEGGPNYGYTF
>TRBV15|TRBJ2-2
CATSREWLAGDTGELFF
>TRBV29-1|TRBJ2-1
CSASEAIRQFF
>TRBV7-3|TRBJ2-2
CASSLGSLTGELFF
>TRBV7-3|TRBJ2-7
CASSLGDRASYEQYF
>TRBV3-1/TRBV3-2|TRBJ1-2
CASSQDEGYGYTF
>TRBV4-1|TRBJ2-1
CASSPQPYNEQFF
>TRBV12-3/TRBV12-4|TRBJ2-7
CASSPALQQYF
>TRBV5-4|TRBJ1-1
CASSLGTKTGAEAFF
>TRBV5-1|TRBJ1-1
CASSLEGARRNGGNTEAFF
>TRBV6-2/TRBV6-3|TRBJ2-2
CASSRGTARELFF
>TRBV7-2|TRBJ1-4
CASSLFWQGNEKLFF